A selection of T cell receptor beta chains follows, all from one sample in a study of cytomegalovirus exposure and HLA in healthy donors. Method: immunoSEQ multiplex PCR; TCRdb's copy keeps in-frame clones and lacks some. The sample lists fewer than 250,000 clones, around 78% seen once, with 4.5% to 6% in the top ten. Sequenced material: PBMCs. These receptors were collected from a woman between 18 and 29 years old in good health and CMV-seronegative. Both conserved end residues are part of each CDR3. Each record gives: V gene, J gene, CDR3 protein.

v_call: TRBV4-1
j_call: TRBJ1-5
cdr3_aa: CASSQGEGLRQPQHF

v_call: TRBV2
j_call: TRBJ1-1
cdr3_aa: CATLPRGTEAFF

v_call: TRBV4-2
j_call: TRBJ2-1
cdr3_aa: CASSRPARENEQFF

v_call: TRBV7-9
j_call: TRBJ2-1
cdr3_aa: CASRPPGLAYNEQFF

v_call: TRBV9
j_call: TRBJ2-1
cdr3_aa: CASSVAGTSHTNEQFF

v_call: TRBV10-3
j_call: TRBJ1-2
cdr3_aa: CAISETGDNGYTF

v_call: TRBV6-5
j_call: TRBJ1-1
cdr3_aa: CASSYRTGGSNTEAFF

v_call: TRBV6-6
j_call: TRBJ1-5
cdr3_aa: CASSSRGLQSQPQHF

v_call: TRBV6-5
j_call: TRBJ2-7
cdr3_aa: CASTQRAVGSEQYF

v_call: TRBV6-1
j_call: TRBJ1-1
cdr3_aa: CASSELGRGTEAFF

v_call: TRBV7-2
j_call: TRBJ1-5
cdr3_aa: CASSSRGQPQHF

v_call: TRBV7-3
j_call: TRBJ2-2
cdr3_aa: CASGQGNTGELFF

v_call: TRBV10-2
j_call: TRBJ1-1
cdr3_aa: CASSPWGTEAFF

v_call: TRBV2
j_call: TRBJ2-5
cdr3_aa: CASSGDNQETQYF

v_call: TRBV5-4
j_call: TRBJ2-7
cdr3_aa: CASSLDWGEQYF

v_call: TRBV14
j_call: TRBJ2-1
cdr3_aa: CASSQARLAGWVAAPSYNEQFF

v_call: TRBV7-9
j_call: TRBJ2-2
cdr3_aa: CASSSGQGFYTGELFF

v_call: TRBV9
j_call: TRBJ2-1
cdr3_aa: CASSTRRGAGVPVSYNEQFF

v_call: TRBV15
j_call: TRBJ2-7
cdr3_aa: CATSRDSGGNYEQYF

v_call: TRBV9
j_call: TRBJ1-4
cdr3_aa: CASSPRQGRNEKLFF

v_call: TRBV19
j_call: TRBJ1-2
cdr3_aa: CASSFGTVRGYGYTF

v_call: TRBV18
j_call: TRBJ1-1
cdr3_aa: CASSSTGQGWSEAFF

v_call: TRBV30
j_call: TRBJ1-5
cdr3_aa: CAWTLGTGNQPQHF

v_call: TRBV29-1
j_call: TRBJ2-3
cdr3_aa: CSVEDQLQATDTQYF

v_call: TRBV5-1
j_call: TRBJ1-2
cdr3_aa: CASSGRDRNYGYTF

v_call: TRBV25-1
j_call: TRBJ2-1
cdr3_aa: CASSPRARGGYNEQFF

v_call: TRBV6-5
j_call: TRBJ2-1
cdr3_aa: CASSRSNYNEQFF

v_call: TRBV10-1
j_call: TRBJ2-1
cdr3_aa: CASSEVVAGQNNEQFF

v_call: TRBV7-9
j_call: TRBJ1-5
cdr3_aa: CASSLGGGNQPQHF

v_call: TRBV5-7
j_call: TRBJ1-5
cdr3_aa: CASSPGVEANQPQHF

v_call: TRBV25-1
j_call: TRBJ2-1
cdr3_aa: CASSETGKGNEQFF

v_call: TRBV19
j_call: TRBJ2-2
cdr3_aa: CASMGYTGELFF

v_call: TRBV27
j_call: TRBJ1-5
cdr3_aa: CASRGGRDQPQHF

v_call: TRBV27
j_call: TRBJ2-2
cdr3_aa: CASRRTSAPGELFF

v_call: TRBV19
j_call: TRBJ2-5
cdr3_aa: CASSVATGRGETQYF

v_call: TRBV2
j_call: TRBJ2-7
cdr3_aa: CASTTAYEQYF

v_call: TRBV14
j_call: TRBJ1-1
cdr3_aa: CASSLASGTANTEAFF

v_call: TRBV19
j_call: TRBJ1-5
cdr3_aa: CASSPGFLSNQPQHF

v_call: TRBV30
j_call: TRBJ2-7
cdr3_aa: CAWDGQGAYEQYF

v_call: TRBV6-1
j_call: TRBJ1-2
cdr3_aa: CASRYGQGNGYTF

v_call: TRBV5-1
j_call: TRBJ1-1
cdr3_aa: CASSLQHPSGTEAFF

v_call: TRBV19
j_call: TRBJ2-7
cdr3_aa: CASSIRASSEQYF

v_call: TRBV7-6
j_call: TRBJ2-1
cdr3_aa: CASSLPSGRQSSSYNEQFF

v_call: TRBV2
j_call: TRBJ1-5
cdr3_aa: CASGKGWNQPQHF

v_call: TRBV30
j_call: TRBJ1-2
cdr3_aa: CAWSVPGQAPVGYGYTF

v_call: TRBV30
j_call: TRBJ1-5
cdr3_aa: CACSNGGGQPQHF

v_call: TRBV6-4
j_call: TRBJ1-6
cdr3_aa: CASSAGEGTPLHF

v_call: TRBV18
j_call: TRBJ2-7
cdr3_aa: CASSPGITGSSYEQYF

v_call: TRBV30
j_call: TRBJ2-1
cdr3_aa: CAWSRTSGMTEQFF

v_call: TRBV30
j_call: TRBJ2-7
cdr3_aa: CAWRAGTVRFAQYF

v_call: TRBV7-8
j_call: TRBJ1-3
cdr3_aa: CASSLVRKPHSGNTIYF

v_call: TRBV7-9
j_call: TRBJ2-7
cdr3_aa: CASRTGSYEQYF

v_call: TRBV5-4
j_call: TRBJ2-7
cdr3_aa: CASSLALGSYEQYF

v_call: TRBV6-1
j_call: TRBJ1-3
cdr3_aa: CASIGRAHTIYF